Listed here are 8 T cell receptor beta chains from one sample, sequenced in a study of T cells after yellow fever vaccination (dated by TCRdb to the late 2010s). The library was built by means of 5' RACE. Reads for this sample came from an Illumina HiSeq 2500. The public reads were run again by TCRdb, first through fastp at Q25 and then through MiXCR, and only productive beta chains were kept. Entries that share a CDR3 protein sequence are merged under the most common genes and DNA. The sample table shows just under 600,000 distinct CDR3 sequences, and roughly 13% are seen once. The ten top clones hold over 12% of the sample. In the paper's terms, the treatment or condition label means: live attenuated yellow fever vaccine strain. This material consisted of PBMCs, taken on the day of the yellow fever booster vaccination. All receptors derive from a man aged 30 to 39 who received the YFV17D yellow fever vaccine.

The chain is built from TRBV5-1 and TRBJ2-7; perhaps TRBD2 as D (5 bases). The CDR3 consists of 16 residues. Germline V gives CDR1 SGHRS, CDR2 YFSETQ. Trimming cost V 0 bases and J 2 bases, with 15 bases left between them. For the CDR3, the DNA is TGCGCCAGCAGCTTGGCCGGTGGGAGTCTCGCCTACGAGCAGTACTTC. As protein: CASSLAGGSLAYEQYF.

The chain has TRBV6-1 and TRBJ1-1; D uncertain. The V gene's germline CDR1 is MNHNS and CDR2 SASEGT. Trimming pared 8 bases from V and 3 bases from J, leaving 7 bases between. The CDR3 has 11 amino acids. The CDR3 spells CASEVYTEAFF. The CDR3 nucleotides read TGTGCCAGCGAGGTTTACACTGAAGCTTTCTTT.

The chain combines TRBV2 with TRBJ2-2; D unclear. CDR1 and CDR2 (germline): SNHLY, FYNNEI. V shed 2 bases and J shed 5 bases, with 12 bases lying between them. The CDR3 has 15 amino acids. CDR3 in amino acids: CASSERTPGTGELFF. CDR3 in DNA: TGTGCCAGCAGTGAAAGGACGCCTGGGACCGGGGAGCTGTTTTTT. The full variable domain, in which reference TRBV2 and TRBJ2-2 provide the parts outside the CDR3, is EPEVTQTPSHQVTQMGQEVILRCVPISNHLYFYWYRQILGQKVEFLVSFYNNEISEKSEIFDDQFSVERPDGSNFTLKIRSTKLEDSAMYFCASSERTPGTGELFFGEGSRLTVL.

This clonotype has just a few counts. The junction does not match germline at one end; this may be a read error. The chain employs TRBV19 and TRBJ2-2; D is ambiguous. The CDR3 is made up of 14 amino acids. The germline gives CDR1 LNHDA, CDR2 SQIVND (reference sequence). The CDR3 loop is CASRIGPNTGELFF. The CDR3 nucleotides are TGTGCCAGTAGAATAGGCCCGAACACCGGGGAGCTGTTTTTT. The full variable domain, with the rest looked up from reference TRBV19 and TRBJ2-2, is DGGITQSPKYLFRKEGQNVTLSCEQNLNHDAMYWYRQDPGQGLRLIYYSQIVNDFQKGDIAEGYSVSREKKESFPLTVTSAQKNPTAFYLCASRIGPNTGELFFGEGSRLTVL.

The V and J genes are TRBV6-5 and TRBJ2-7; D possibly uses TRBD1 or TRBD2 (6 bases each). This CDR3 comprises 13 residues. V was shortened by 3 bases and J by 7 bases, with 13 bases between the two germline ends. The germline V gene encodes CDR1 MNHEY and CDR2 SVGAGI. CDR3 sequence reads: CASSYSGAGEQYF. CDR3 nucleotide sequence: TGTGCCAGCAGTTATTCAGGGGCGGGGGAGCAGTACTTC.

CDR3 amino acids: CASSSGPQVGELFF. The CDR3 DNA follows: TGTGCCAGCAGTTCGGGCCCACAAGTCGGGGAGCTGTTTTTT. V usage is TRBV6-2 or TRBV6-3 and J usage is TRBJ2-2; D is unclear. The CDR3 length is 14 residues. The V end lost 4 bases, the J end lost 7 bases, and 13 bases lay between the germline ends. The germline gives CDR1 MNHEY, CDR2 SVGEGT.

This clonotype was counted between two and nine times. This chain uses TRBV28 with TRBJ2-7; 15 bases align to TRBD2. CDR3 length: 19 residues. J lost 1 base, V lost 4 bases, and 11 bases had no gene match. Germline values: CDR1 MDHEN, CDR2 SYDVKM. The CDR3 region has the DNA TGTGCCAGCAGTTACCCCCCGGGACTAGCGGGAGGAAATTCCTACGAGCAGTACTTC. It is translated as CASSYPPGLAGGNSYEQYF. Full variable domain (remainder filled in from reference TRBV28 and TRBJ2-7): DVKVTQSSRYLVKRTGEKVFLECVQDMDHENMFWYRQDPGLGLRLIYFSYDVKMKEKGDIPEGYSVSREKKERFSLILESASTNQTSMYLCASSYPPGLAGGNSYEQYFGPGTRLTVT.

J is TRBJ2-1 and V is TRBV5-1; 9 bases align to TRBD1. CDR1 SGHRS and CDR2 YFSETQ come from the germline V gene. This CDR3 is 14 amino acids long. Trimming removed 7 bases from V and 4 bases from J; junction bases left unmatched: 6. Here the CDR3 reads CASAGQGIYNEQFF. The DNA for the CDR3 is TGCGCCAGCGCGGGACAGGGAATATACAATGAGCAGTTCTTC. The variable domain in full, completed from reference TRBV5-1 and TRBJ2-1, reads KAGVTQTPRYLIKTRGQQVTLSCSPISGHRSVSWYQQTPGQGLQFLFEYFSETQRNKGNFPGRFSGRQFSNSRSEMNVSTLELGDSALYLCASAGQGIYNEQFFGPGTRLTVL.